A selection of T cell receptor beta chains follows, all from one sample in a study of blood T cell repertoires in COVID-19. Only in-frame clones appear in the TCRdb table, and some are missing; sequencing was by immunoSEQ multiplex PCR. The sample yields approximately 290,000 clones, roughly nine tenths seen once. Sequencing used peripheral blood. Receptors were obtained from a woman aged 30 to 39 with COVID-19, enrolled during active disease. Each CDR3 is given with its conserved first and last residue. D genes are given only for firm matches. Expanded clones get a size class; other rows say once, few or many, or leave the size out.

clone_size j_call v_call d_call cdr3_nt cdr3_aa
. TRBJ1-1 TRBV6-5 TRBD1 TGTGCCAGCAGAAGGACAGGGGGGAGAACTGAAGCTTTCTTT CASRRTGGRTEAFF
. TRBJ2-3 TRBV4-1 . TGCGCCAGCAGCCAAGCCTACGCTAGCGCCGGACCGCAGTATTTT CASSQAYASAGPQYF
. TRBJ1-1 TRBV18 . TGTGCCAGCTCACCCACTCATAACACTGAAGCTTTCTTT CASSPTHNTEAFF
once TRBJ1-5 TRBV19 . TGTGCCAGTAACCTAGGGAGGGGCGGCAATCAGCCCCAGCATTTT CASNLGRGGNQPQHF
once TRBJ2-3 TRBV7-9 . TGTGCCAGCAGATCAGGCTACCCGAGCACAGATACGCAGTATTTT CASRSGYPSTDTQYF
once TRBJ2-2 TRBV2 TRBD2 TGTGCGAGGGGGAGTCCGGGGGGGCCAAGGACCGGGGAGCTGTTTTTT CARGSPGGPRTGELFF
. TRBJ2-1 TRBV5-4 . TGTGCCAGCAGCTTGGAGGCGGGCTCCTACAATGAGCAGTTCTTC CASSLEAGSYNEQFF
. TRBJ2-1 TRBV19 TRBD1 TGTGCCAGTAGTATCGGACAGGGGGCTTGGGATGAGCAGTTCTTC CASSIGQGAWDEQFF
. TRBJ1-1 TRBV2 TRBD1 TGTGCCAGCAGTAAGGAACAGGGGGCCAGCACTGAAGCTTTCTTT CASSKEQGASTEAFF
. TRBJ2-3 TRBV10-3 TRBD2 TGTGCCATCAGTGAAATGGCGGGGGGGCCGAAGACAGATACGCAGTATTTT CAISEMAGGPKTDTQYF
few TRBJ2-2 TRBV3-1/TRBV3-2 TRBD2 TGTGCCAGCAGCCCTAGGACTAGCTCTGACACCGGGGAGCTGTTTTTT CASSPRTSSDTGELFF
. TRBJ2-1 TRBV7-2 TRBD2 TGTGCCAGCAGCGCGGGGGGGGGCGACTACAATGAGCAGTTCTTC CASSAGGGDYNEQFF
. TRBJ2-7 TRBV4-2 TRBD2 TGTGCCAGCAGCCAAGATCTGGCTAGCGGGTTCGGCTACGAGCAGTACTTC CASSQDLASGFGYEQYF
once TRBJ2-7 TRBV5-5 TRBD1 TGTGCCAGCAGCTGGACGGGACAGGGAGACTACGAGCAGTACTTC CASSWTGQGDYEQYF
. TRBJ1-2 TRBV7-9 TRBD1 TGTGCCAGCAGCCCCCGAGGGACAGGAGATAACTATGGCTACACCTTC CASSPRGTGDNYGYTF
. TRBJ2-7 TRBV5-4 . TGTGCCAGCAGCGGAGGACCCGGCACAGAGGGTTCCTACGAGCAGTACTTC CASSGGPGTEGSYEQYF
. TRBJ2-2 TRBV21-1 . TGTGCCAGCAGCATTGGGACAGGGGGCGATAGCACCGGGGAGCTGTTTTTT CASSIGTGGDSTGELFF
. TRBJ1-1 TRBV13 . TGTGCCAGCAGGGAGGCTTGGGGGGGCACTGAAGCTTTCTTT CASREAWGGTEAFF
few TRBJ1-2 TRBV2 TRBD1 TGTGCCAGCATCCCAGGGGGCGGATCTTACTATGGCTACACCTTC CASIPGGGSYYGYTF
. TRBJ1-2 TRBV2 TRBD1 TGTGCCAGCAGAGACGGACAGGGGAACTATGGCTACACCTTC CASRDGQGNYGYTF
once TRBJ1-2 TRBV11-2 . TGTGCCAGCAGCTTAGAGTGGCAGGTTGGCTATGGCTACACCTTC CASSLEWQVGYGYTF
few TRBJ1-2 TRBV10-1 TRBD1 TGCGCCAGCAGTGAGTCTGACAGGGTCGGCTACACCTTC CASSESDRVGYTF
. TRBJ2-6 TRBV7-8 . TGTGCCAGCAGCTTAGAATGGACTCAAACTGGGGCCAACGTCCTGACTTTC CASSLEWTQTGANVLTF
. TRBJ2-1 TRBV5-6 . TGTGCCAGCAGCTTGGGAGGTATCAATGAGCAGTTCTTC CASSLGGINEQFF
. TRBJ2-7 TRBV19 . TGTGCCAGTAGTATAGGCTACGGAGTTCGGGGGACCCACGAGCAGTACTTC CASSIGYGVRGTHEQYF
. TRBJ1-4 TRBV10-2 TRBD1 TGCGCCAGCAGTGAGCCGATACAGGGGATCTTTGAAAAACTGTTTTTT CASSEPIQGIFEKLFF
. TRBJ2-5 TRBV25-1 . TGTGCCAGCAGTGAGGCAGGGGAAATAGAGACCCAGTACTTC CASSEAGEIETQYF
. TRBJ2-7 TRBV9 TRBD2 TGTGCCAGCAGCGTAGCTACGGGGGGGACTAGCGGACCCTACGAGCAGTACTTC CASSVATGGTSGPYEQYF
. TRBJ1-1 TRBV7-9 . TGTGCCAGCAGCTACCAGGGGAACACTGAAGCTTTCTTT CASSYQGNTEAFF
. TRBJ1-2 TRBV6-2/TRBV6-3 . TGTGCCAGCAGTCCGTCATTCGCGTATGGCTACACCTTC CASSPSFAYGYTF
. TRBJ1-6 TRBV30 . TGTGCCTGGACATCAAATTCACCCCTCCACTTT CAWTSNSPLHF
. TRBJ1-2 TRBV19 . TGTGCCAGTAGTATAGGGGCAGTACCTAACTATGGCTACACCTTC CASSIGAVPNYGYTF
. TRBJ1-1 TRBV9 . TGTGCCAGCAGCGTAGCGGCAGGCGGGTTTACTGAAGCTTTCTTT CASSVAAGGFTEAFF
. TRBJ1-4 TRBV24-1 TRBD1 TGTGCCACCAGTGATTTGCATGGTGTGGGGGACAGGGGGCTCTGGTGTGATGAAAAACTGTTTTTT CATSDLHGVGDRGLWCDEKLFF
. TRBJ1-1 TRBV30 TRBD1 TGTGCCTGGGGGGGCGGGGACAGGGACAACACTGAAGCTTTCTTT CAWGGGDRDNTEAFF
. TRBJ2-7 TRBV6-1 TRBD2 TGTGCCAGCAGTGAACTGGGGGGGGTCCGGGACGAGCAGTACTTC CASSELGGVRDEQYF
. TRBJ1-2 TRBV7-2 . TGTGCCAGCAGCTTAGCCCCGTCGGGCTACACCTTC CASSLAPSGYTF
. TRBJ2-2 TRBV13 TRBD2 TGTGCCAGCAGACGGACTAGCGGTCACACCGGGGAGCTGTTTTTT CASRRTSGHTGELFF
. TRBJ2-3 TRBV11-3 TRBD2 TGTGCCAGCAGCCGCGGACTAGCGGGGGCCGTGGGGGCAGATACGCAGTATTTT CASSRGLAGAVGADTQYF
. TRBJ2-7 TRBV19 . TGTGCCAGTAGTACTTTACAGGGTCGCGAGCAGTACTTC CASSTLQGREQYF
. TRBJ1-5 TRBV7-6 . TGTGCCAGCAGCTTAGGGCGAACTAGGGATAGCAATCAGCCCCAGCATTTT CASSLGRTRDSNQPQHF
. TRBJ1-1 TRBV11-2 . TGTGCCAGCAGCTTCAGGGCCAACACTGAAGCTTTCTTT CASSFRANTEAFF
. TRBJ1-2 TRBV13 . TGTGCCAGCAGCTTACAGGTACCCTATGGCTACACCTTC CASSLQVPYGYTF
. TRBJ2-3 TRBV7-5 . TGTGTCAGAAGCTTACGTACAGGGCGGCATACGCAGTATTTT CVRSLRTGRHTQYF
. TRBJ2-6 TRBV19 . TGTGCCAGTAGTGGGGGGTTGTTGACTGGGGCCAACGTCCTGACTTTC CASSGGLLTGANVLTF
. TRBJ2-3 TRBV5-1 TRBD2 TGCGCCAGCAGCCCTGTTACTAGCGGGGGGGGCACAGATACGCAGTATTTT CASSPVTSGGGTDTQYF
. TRBJ1-1 TRBV5-4 TRBD1 TGTGCCAGCAGCTTCCGGGACAGGGTAGGGACTGAAGCTTTCTTT CASSFRDRVGTEAFF